These T cell receptor beta chains were read from a single sample in a study of early T cells in non-severe SARS-CoV-2 infection. TCRdb re-analysed the 5' RACE reads in MiXCR, keeping a single row per CDR3 protein. Here the sample spans about 48,000 distinct CDR3 sequences, less than 15% being singletons. The specimen was whole blood. These receptors were taken from an adult who was a healthcare worker with PCR-confirmed SARS-CoV-2 infection or an uninfected control (not recorded which). Both conserved end residues are part of each CDR3. Each record gives: CDR3 protein, CDR3 DNA, V gene, clone size, J gene, D gene. The D gene is left open where the match is weak. The size field is filled for only some rows; it gives once, few, many or a size class.

CDR3aa: CASSLDRVGNSPLHF; CDR3nt: TGTGCCAGCAGTCTTGACAGGGTCGGGAATTCACCCCTCCACTTT; v_gene: TRBV27; abundance: many; j_gene: TRBJ1-6; d_gene: TRBD1
CDR3aa: CASSSRSRASGNTGELFF; CDR3nt: TGTGCCAGTAGTTCCAGGTCGCGGGCTAGCGGGAACACCGGGGAGCTGTTTTTT; v_gene: TRBV19; abundance: many; j_gene: TRBJ2-2; d_gene: TRBD2
CDR3aa: CSVEEPGRAEAFF; CDR3nt: TGCAGCGTTGAAGAGCCGGGAAGGGCTGAAGCTTTCTTT; v_gene: TRBV29-1; abundance: many; j_gene: TRBJ1-1; d_gene: NA
CDR3aa: CASSSDRTYEQYF; CDR3nt: TGTGCCAGCAGCTCGGACAGGACTTACGAGCAGTACTTC; v_gene: TRBV7-3; abundance: NA; j_gene: TRBJ2-7; d_gene: TRBD1
CDR3aa: CASSPTANYGYTF; CDR3nt: TGTGCCAGCAGCCCGACAGCGAACTATGGCTACACCTTC; v_gene: TRBV7-3; abundance: many; j_gene: TRBJ1-2; d_gene: NA
CDR3aa: CASSPPGQRYQFF; CDR3nt: TGTGCCAGCAGTCCCCCGGGACAAAGGTATCAGTTCTTC; v_gene: TRBV28; abundance: many; j_gene: TRBJ2-1; d_gene: NA
CDR3aa: CASSLTSGALDTQYF; CDR3nt: TGTGCCAGCAGCCTGACTAGCGGGGCCTTAGATACGCAGTATTTT; v_gene: TRBV3-1; abundance: many; j_gene: TRBJ2-3; d_gene: TRBD2
CDR3aa: CASSLQASNEKLFF; CDR3nt: TGCGCCAGCAGCCTACAGGCCTCTAATGAAAAACTGTTTTTT; v_gene: TRBV5-1; abundance: many; j_gene: TRBJ1-4; d_gene: NA
CDR3aa: CASSPSLSTAPSGANVLTF; CDR3nt: TGTGCCAGCAGCCCGAGTCTGTCCACTGCTCCTTCTGGGGCCAACGTCCTGACTTTC; v_gene: TRBV7-2; abundance: many; j_gene: TRBJ2-6; d_gene: NA
CDR3aa: CASSSSGYEKLFF; CDR3nt: TGTGCCAGCAGCTCTTCCGGGTACGAAAAACTGTTTTTT; v_gene: TRBV7-2; abundance: many; j_gene: TRBJ1-4; d_gene: NA
CDR3aa: CAISLQGGNQPQHF; CDR3nt: TGTGCCATCAGTTTACAGGGCGGCAATCAGCCCCAGCATTTT; v_gene: TRBV10-3; abundance: few; j_gene: TRBJ1-5; d_gene: NA
CDR3aa: CASRPHASEETQYF; CDR3nt: TGTGCAAGTCGCCCCCACGCCTCAGAAGAGACCCAGTACTTC; v_gene: TRBV12-2; abundance: NA; j_gene: TRBJ2-5; d_gene: NA